Listed here are 20 T cell receptor beta chains from one sample, sequenced in a study of cytomegalovirus exposure and HLA in healthy donors. The PCR had 60 Vbeta and 13 Jbeta primers. Profiling relied on immunoSEQ multiplex PCR, and the TCRdb table lists in-frame clones only, not all of them. Of roughly 180,000 clones in the sample, roughly 83% are singletons; the top ten hold around 0.26%. Sequenced sample: PBMCs. These receptors were collected from a boy aged 5-17 years in good health and CMV-seronegative.

For the CDR3, the DNA is TGTGCCAGCTCACCACGGGCAGCGGGAGGGCGCAATGAGCAGTTCTTC. Its protein is CASSPRAAGGRNEQFF. The chain combines TRBV18 with TRBJ2-1, with 10 bases matching TRBD2. Per the germline V gene, CDR1 is KGHSH and CDR2 is LQKENI. This CDR3 contains 16 residues. Trimming removed 1 base from V and 6 bases from J; junction bases left unmatched: 6.

This chain joins TRBV5-1 and TRBJ2-2; 11 nucleotides align to TRBD2. V gave up 5 bases and J gave up 8 bases; unmatched junction bases: 5. Germline CDR1 reads SGHRS; CDR2 reads YFSETQ. This CDR3 has 14 residues. This CDR3 is CASRPTSGGGELFF. The CDR3 bases are TGCGCCAGCAGGCCCACTAGCGGGGGAGGGGAGCTGTTTTTT. Full variable domain (rest looked up from reference TRBV5-1 and TRBJ2-2): KAGVTQTPRYLIKTRGQQVTLSCSPISGHRSVSWYQQTPGQGLQFLFEYFSETQRNKGNFPGRFSGRQFSNSRSEMNVSTLELGDSALYLCASRPTSGGGELFFGEGSRLTVL.

Of note for this clone: One end of the junction varies from germline; a read error may be responsible. The V and J genes are TRBV5-4 and TRBJ2-7; TRBD1 matches 7 bases. Germline-derived CDR1 and CDR2 are SGHNT and YYREEE (reference sequence). There are 13 residues in the CDR3. DNA for the CDR3: TGTGTCAGCAGTTTCGACAGGGTTCGGGAGCAGTACTTC. Residues: CVSSFDRVREQYF.

CDR3: CASSIAGTSSEQYF. The CDR3, as DNA: TGTGCCAGTAGTATTGCCGGGACTAGCAGCGAGCAGTACTTC. The V gene is TRBV19, the J gene TRBJ2-7; 9 bases align to TRBD2. J gave up 6 bases and V 3 bases, and 6 bases lay outside the gene matches. Germline loops: CDR1 LNHDA, CDR2 SQIVND (reference sequence). The CDR3 has 14 amino acids.

The sample holds a few counts of this clone. The J gene is TRBJ1-1, the V gene TRBV6-6; D perhaps matches TRBD1 (5 bases). Germline V gives CDR1 MNHNY, CDR2 SVGAGI (reference sequence). V shed 10 bases and J shed 9 bases, with 15 bases lying between them. The length of the CDR3 is 11 residues. The CDR3 spells CAILVQGQAFF. CDR3 sequence (DNA): TGTGCCATTCTAGTCCAGGGTCAAGCTTTCTTT.

The V gene is TRBV6-4, the J gene TRBJ1-2; the D gene is possibly TRBD1 (6 bases). V dropped 2 bases and J dropped 5 bases, with 6 bases sitting between them. CDR1 and CDR2 (germline): MRHNA, SNTAGT. The CDR3 has 12 amino acids. CDR3 nucleotide sequence: TGTGCCAGCAGTGACAGGGGGTATGGCTACACCTTC. Its protein product is CASSDRGYGYTF.

The CDR3 region has the DNA TGTGCTAGTGGTTTTGAGGACAGATTCTCTGAAGCTTTCTTT. Translated, it gives CASGFEDRFSEAFF. The chain combines TRBV12-5 with TRBJ1-1; D possibly corresponds to TRBD1 (6 bases). This CDR3 is 14 amino acids long. Per germline, CDR1 LGHNT and CDR2 FRNRAP. Deletions cut 3 bases from V and 6 bases from J, with 14 bases between.

The chain joins TRBV5-4 to TRBJ2-7; D not resolved. CDR3 length: 11 residues. Trimming left V 4 bases short and J 3 bases short, with 5 bases between. Germline loops: CDR1 SGHNT, CDR2 YYREEE (reference sequence). CDR3 in DNA: TGTGCCAGCAGCACCGGCTACGAGCAGTACTTC. This translates into CASSTGYEQYF.

This chain uses TRBV7-3 with TRBJ1-1; 8 bases are shared with TRBD1. Germline loops: CDR1 SGHTA, CDR2 FQGTGA. V shed 2 bases and J 4 bases; nucleotides not matched to a gene: 6. The CDR3 sequence is 15 residues long. CDR3: CASSLYHRGTTEAFF. CDR3 DNA: TGTGCCAGCAGCTTATACCACAGGGGGACCACTGAAGCTTTCTTT.

This clone was picked up a small number of times. The chain combines TRBV5-8 with TRBJ1-1; D is uncertain. Trimming cost V 2 bases and J 2 bases, with 7 bases left between them. There are 13 residues in the CDR3. The V gene's germline CDR1 is SGHTS and CDR2 YDEGEE. CDR3 bases: TGTGCCAGCAGCTTAGACTCAAACACTGAAGCTTTCTTT. As protein: CASSLDSNTEAFF.

J is TRBJ2-5 and V is TRBV7-6; perhaps TRBD1 as D (5 bases). Germline loops: CDR1 SGHVS, CDR2 FNYEAQ. CDR3 length: 14 amino acids. Trimming removed 1 base at V and 0 bases at J, with 6 bases between. This chain's CDR3 is CASSLVGDQETQYF. Written as DNA, the CDR3 is TGTGCCAGCAGCTTAGTAGGGGACCAAGAGACCCAGTACTTC.

The CDR3 loop is CASRGPSGGIQETQYF. The DNA of the CDR3 is TGTGCCAGCAGGGGACCTAGCGGGGGGATTCAAGAGACCCAGTACTTC. This chain connects TRBV2 to TRBJ2-5; 11 positions match TRBD2. The CDR3 has 16 amino acids. The junction had 8 bases not matched to a gene; V was cut back by 6 bases and J by 2 bases. The germline CDR1 and CDR2 sequences are SNHLY and FYNNEI.

This sequence joins TRBV18 and TRBJ2-3, with unresolved D. V lost 4 bases, J lost 2 bases, and 13 bases lay in between. The germline V gene encodes CDR1 KGHSH and CDR2 LQKENI. CDR3 length equals 15 residues. The CDR3 region has the DNA TGTGCCAGCTCACGACGAGGCTTGAACACAGATACGCAGTATTTT. The encoded protein is CASSRRGLNTDTQYF.

The table lists this clone with a few counts. The V gene is TRBV7-8, the J gene TRBJ1-3; no definite D call. This CDR3 spans 14 amino acids. Germline-derived CDR1 and CDR2 are SGHVS and FQNEAQ. V lost 1 base and J lost 4, with 8 bases in between. CDR3 sequence (DNA): TGTGCCAGCAGCTTAGGAGCGGGAGGAAACACCATATATTTT. It encodes CASSLGAGGNTIYF.

The chain recombines TRBV4-2 with TRBJ2-7, with 12 positions matching TRBD2. The CDR3 runs 15 residues. V was clipped by 4 bases and J by 5 bases; unmatched bases: 6. CDR1 and CDR2 from the germline V gene are LGHNA and YNFKEQ. CDR3 coding DNA: TGTGCCAGCAGCCTACGGACTAGCGGGAACCACGAGCAGTACTTC. Translated: CASSLRTSGNHEQYF.

This sequence joins TRBV2 and TRBJ1-2, with a possible D match to TRBD1 (6 bases). The V end was cut by 1 base, the J end by 4 bases, with 13 bases between. CDR1 is SNHLY, CDR2 FYNNEI, per germline. The CDR3 is 15 amino acids. CDR3 protein: CASSEGFGGTYGYTF. The DNA for the CDR3 is TGTGCCAGCAGTGAAGGATTTGGGGGCACCTATGGCTACACCTTC.

The chain joins TRBV7-8 to TRBJ2-7; 7 bases are shared with TRBD1. CDR3 length: 15 residues. J gave up 1 base and V 3 bases, and 6 bases lay outside the gene matches. Germline V gives CDR1 SGHVS, CDR2 FQNEAQ. CDR3 nucleotide sequence: TGTGCCAGCAGCTTGGGGACAGTAACATCCTACGAGCAGTACTTC. Translating it yields CASSLGTVTSYEQYF.

The rearrangement links TRBV5-4 to TRBJ2-7, with 7 bases aligning to TRBD1. The V segment lost 2 bases and the J segment 0 bases; nucleotides outside the gene matches: 8. Germline V CDR1 and CDR2: SGHNT, YYREEE (reference sequence). There are 16 residues in the CDR3. CDR3 region: CASSLASGTASYEQYF. CDR3 DNA: TGTGCCAGCAGCTTAGCTTCCGGGACAGCCTCCTACGAGCAGTACTTC.

The chain uses TRBV7-9 and TRBJ1-2, with D tentatively TRBD1 (6 bases). Germline loops: CDR1 SEHNR, CDR2 FQNEAQ (reference sequence). This CDR3 spans 15 amino acids. V lost 1 base and J lost 8, with 17 bases in between. CDR3: CASSLGIGQGPGYTF. In nucleotides, the CDR3 is TGTGCCAGCAGCTTAGGTATAGGGCAGGGGCCGGGCTACACCTTC.

This clone occurred once. The CDR3 region has the DNA TGTGCCAGCAGCTCCATAGCGGGGGGGCCCCCAGATACGCAGTATTTT. It translates to CASSSIAGGPPDTQYF. This chain links TRBV7-2 with TRBJ2-3, with TRBD2 identical over 11 bases. This CDR3 region has 16 residues. Trimming at V came to 4 bases and at J to 4 bases, leaving 7 bases not matched to a gene. Germline CDR1 is SGHTA and CDR2 is FQGNSA. The whole variable domain, filled in from reference TRBV7-2 and TRBJ2-3, reads GAGVSQSPSNKVTEKGKDVELRCDPISGHTALYWYRQSLGQGLEFLIYFQGNSAPDKSGLPSDRFSAERTGGSVSTLTIQRTQQEDSAVYLCASSSIAGGPPDTQYFGPGTRLTVL.